This entry concerns a single T cell receptor (beta chain). This sample stems from a study of blood T cell repertoires in COVID-19. Across the study: T cells, B-cell-depleted T cells, or PBMCs provided the cDNA or gDNA that served as material.

Some clones are missing from TCRdb's copy, which holds only in-frame ones; the method was immunoSEQ multiplex PCR. The sample has 150,000 to 200,000 clones, approximately 73% seen once; the top ten hold about a sixth. The CDR3 has 15 residues. Germline values: CDR1 SGHTA, CDR2 FQGNSA. V lost 5 bases and J lost 0; bases outside the gene matches: 3. Everyone who took part was roughly 18 to 89 years old, and they came from 24 US areas. The TCR sequence derives from a woman between 50 and 59 years old with acute COVID-19. The gene calls are TRBV7-2 and TRBJ2-7; 11 bases line up with TRBD1. The sample was PBMCs or T cells enriched from blood (not recorded which). CDR3 DNA sequence: TGTGCCAGCAGCCGGGGACAGGGGGTCTCCTACGAGCAGTACGTC. It yields the protein CASSRGQGVSYEQYV.